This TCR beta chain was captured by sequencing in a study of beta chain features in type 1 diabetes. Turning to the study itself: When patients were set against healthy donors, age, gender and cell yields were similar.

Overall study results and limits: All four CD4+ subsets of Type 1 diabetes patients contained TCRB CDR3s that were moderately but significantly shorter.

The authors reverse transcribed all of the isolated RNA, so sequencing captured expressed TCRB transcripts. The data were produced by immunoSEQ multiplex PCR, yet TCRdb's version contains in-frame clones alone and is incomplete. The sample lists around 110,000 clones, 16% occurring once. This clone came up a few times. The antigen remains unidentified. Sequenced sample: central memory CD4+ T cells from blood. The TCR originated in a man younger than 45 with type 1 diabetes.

The CDR3 DNA reads TGTGCCAGCAGCCTGGGGAGGGGGACCCCATCCACCTTC. Translated, it gives CASSLGRGTPSTF. J is TRBJ1-2 and V is TRBV14; D perhaps matches TRBD1 (6 bases). CDR1 and CDR2 from the germline V gene are SGHDN and FVKESK. The CDR3 has 13 residues. With 4 bases removed from V and 13 bases from J, the gap between germline ends came to 19 bases.